Listed below are T cell receptor beta chains from one sample, sequenced in a study of CD8 T cells in Susac syndrome. TCRdb recomputed calls from the immunoSEQ multiplex PCR reads with MiXCR, one row per CDR3 protein. In the table there are more than 200,000 distinct CDR3 sequences, approximately 94% of which are singletons. The source material was CD4+ T cells from PBMCs. Every receptor here comes from a human donor with Susac syndrome. Both conserved end residues are part of each CDR3. Clone size, where shown, is once, few, many, or a class for clones that have expanded.

>TRBV7-2|TRBJ1-5|.
CASSPSAGPNQPQHF
>TRBV30|TRBJ2-3|.
CAWSVTRLDYTDTQYF
>TRBV20-1|TRBJ1-6|.
CSAGTGNYNSPLHF
>TRBV30|TRBJ2-4|.
CAWSVRQRVNIQYF
>TRBV19|TRBJ2-7|once
CATTPGQGFYEQYF
>TRBV3-1|TRBJ2-1|.
CASSPSGGANNEQFF
>TRBV27|TRBJ1-2|.
CASSSPTERAGYTF
>TRBV30|TRBJ1-6|once
CAWSPDRTPLTYNSPLHF
>TRBV12-3/TRBV12-4|TRBJ2-6|.
CASTLQTESSGANVLTF
>TRBV12-3/TRBV12-4|TRBJ2-3|.
CASSRTGASTDTQYF
>TRBV30|TRBJ2-7|.
CAWTGQGLSEQYF
>TRBV4-2|TRBJ1-1|.
CASSQDTAGGEAFF
>TRBV28|TRBJ2-7|.
CASSLGGYYEQYF
>TRBV11-2|TRBJ2-2|.
CASSPALAGNTGELFF
>TRBV30|TRBJ1-2|once
CAWRRDRPSGYTF
>TRBV7-8|TRBJ2-5|.
CASSLAVRTGQETQYF
>TRBV18|TRBJ2-4|once
CASSPPRSLAKNIQYF
>TRBV18|TRBJ2-5|.
CASSPGMGGNQETQYF
>TRBV6-5|TRBJ1-3|.
CASSLGDVRNTIYF
>TRBV6-1|TRBJ1-2|.
CASSATKFSGYTF
>TRBV7-2|TRBJ2-7|.
CASSLAGPVAYEQYF
>TRBV12-3/TRBV12-4|TRBJ1-1|.
CASSHPVGEAFF
>TRBV28|TRBJ1-5|.
CASKDRVSNQPQHF
>TRBV20-1|TRBJ1-6|once
CSARDQTGFDSPLHF
>TRBV3-1|TRBJ2-3|.
CASSPRTGRSTQYF
>TRBV6-5|TRBJ1-4|.
CASRANEKLFF
>TRBV7-2|TRBJ2-5|.
CASSLTSLETQYF
>TRBV21-1|TRBJ1-2|.
CASSQTGLGYTF
>TRBV12-3/TRBV12-4|TRBJ1-2|.
CASRPAGTGILGGYGYTF
>TRBV11-1|TRBJ1-2|.
CASSFTGGASYGYTF
>TRBV6-1|TRBJ1-5|.
CASSGVGGGGSNQPQHF
>TRBV4-3|TRBJ1-6|.
CASSQQQGTNSPLHF
>TRBV29-1|TRBJ2-1|.
CSVEDPAGGLNNEQFF
>TRBV24-1|TRBJ2-7|.
CATSARGAYEQYF
>TRBV6-2/TRBV6-3|TRBJ1-1|once
CASSIQGAEAFF
>TRBV12-3/TRBV12-4|TRBJ1-2|.
CASSPGGGNYGYTF
>TRBV20-1|TRBJ1-6|.
CSARDQGQGNSPLHF
>TRBV12-3/TRBV12-4|TRBJ2-1|.
CASKRATYNEQFF
>TRBV2|TRBJ2-5|.
CASPTDQGARETQYF
>TRBV7-9|TRBJ1-4|.
CASSLKTGRSEKLFF
>TRBV20-1|TRBJ1-2|.
CSARITGNGYTF
>TRBV27|TRBJ2-7|.
CASSLSIESSYEQYF
>TRBV9|TRBJ2-5|.
CASSVGLEQETQYF
>TRBV5-5|TRBJ1-3|.
CASSFDRHTIYF
>TRBV6-6|TRBJ1-2|once
CASSLQGATNYGYTF